The entry that follows covers one TCR beta chain sequence. These data belong to a study of cytomegalovirus exposure and HLA in healthy donors. The V gene's germline CDR1 is SGDLS and CDR2 YYNGEE. V dropped 4 bases and J dropped 1; count of bases not matched to a gene: 10. The length of the CDR3 is 16 residues. PCR used 60 Vbeta primers and 13 Jbeta primers. Sequencing was performed with immunoSEQ multiplex PCR; in TCRdb, only in-frame clones are kept and a portion is missing. The sample consists of just under 95,000 clones, more than 65% of them appearing once. V is TRBV9 and J is TRBJ2-7; TRBD2 matches 8 bases. This sequence was found in a human donor in good health. The specimen sequenced was PBMCs. The DNA for the CDR3 is TGTGCCAGCAGCTTCGGACTAAGCGGGGGATCCTACGAGCAGTACTTC. Protein sequence: CASSFGLSGGSYEQYF.